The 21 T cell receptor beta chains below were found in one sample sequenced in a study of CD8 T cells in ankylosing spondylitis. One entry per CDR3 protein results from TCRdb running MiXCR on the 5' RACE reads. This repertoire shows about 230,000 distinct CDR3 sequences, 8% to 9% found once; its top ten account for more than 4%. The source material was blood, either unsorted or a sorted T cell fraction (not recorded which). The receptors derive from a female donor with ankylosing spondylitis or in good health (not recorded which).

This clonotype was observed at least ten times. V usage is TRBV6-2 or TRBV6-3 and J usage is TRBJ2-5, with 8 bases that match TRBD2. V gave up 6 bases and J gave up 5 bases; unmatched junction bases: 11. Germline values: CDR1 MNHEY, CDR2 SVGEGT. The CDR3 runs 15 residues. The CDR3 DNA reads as TGTGCCAGCAGACGACTCAGCGGGAGCCAGGAGACCCAGTACTTC. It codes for CASRRLSGSQETQYF.

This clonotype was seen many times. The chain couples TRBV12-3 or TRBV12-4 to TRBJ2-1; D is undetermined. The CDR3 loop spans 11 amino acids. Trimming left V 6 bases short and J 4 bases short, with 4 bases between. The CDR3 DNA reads TGTGCCAGCAGAGTATACAATGAGCAGTTCTTC. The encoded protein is CASRVYNEQFF.

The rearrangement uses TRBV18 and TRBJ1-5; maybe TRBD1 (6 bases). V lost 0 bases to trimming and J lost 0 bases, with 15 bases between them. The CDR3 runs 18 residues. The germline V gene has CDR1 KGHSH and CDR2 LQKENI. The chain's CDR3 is CASSPPEDSFYSNQPQHF. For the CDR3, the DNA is TGTGCCAGCTCACCACCTGAGGACAGCTTTTATAGCAATCAGCCCCAGCATTTT. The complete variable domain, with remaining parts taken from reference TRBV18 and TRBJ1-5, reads NAGVMQNPRHLVRRRGQEARLRCSPMKGHSHVYWYRQLPEEGLKFMVYLQKENIIDESGMPKERFSAEFPKEGPSILRIQQVVRGDSAAYFCASSPPEDSFYSNQPQHFGDGTRLSIL.

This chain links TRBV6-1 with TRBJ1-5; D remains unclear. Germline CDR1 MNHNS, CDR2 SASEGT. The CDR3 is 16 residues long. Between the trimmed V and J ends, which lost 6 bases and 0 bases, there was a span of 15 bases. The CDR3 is CASRNGVGRSNQPQHF. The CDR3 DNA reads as TGTGCCAGCAGGAATGGGGTCGGACGTAGCAATCAGCCCCAGCATTTT.

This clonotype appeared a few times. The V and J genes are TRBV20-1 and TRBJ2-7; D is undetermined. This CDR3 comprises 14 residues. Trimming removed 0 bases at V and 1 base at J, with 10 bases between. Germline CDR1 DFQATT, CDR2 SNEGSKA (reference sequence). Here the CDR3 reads CSARDLGESYEQYF. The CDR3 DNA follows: TGCAGTGCTAGAGATCTAGGAGAGTCCTACGAGCAGTACTTC.

The CDR3: CASTKEVPRTYEQYF. CDR3 sequence (DNA): TGTGCCAGCACCAAAGAGGTCCCCAGGACCTACGAGCAGTACTTC. The chain has TRBV3-1 and TRBJ2-7, with D hard to call. The CDR3 spans 15 residues. Trimming shortened V by 7 bases and J by 2 bases, and 18 bases separated the two germline ends. The germline V gene encodes CDR1 LGHDT and CDR2 YNNKEL (reference sequence).

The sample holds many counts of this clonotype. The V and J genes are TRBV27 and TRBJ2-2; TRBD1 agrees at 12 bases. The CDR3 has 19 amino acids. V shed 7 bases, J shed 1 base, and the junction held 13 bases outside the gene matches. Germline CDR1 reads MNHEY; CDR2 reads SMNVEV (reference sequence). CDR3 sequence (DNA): TGTGCCAGCAAACTCTCCGGGACAGGGGGCGATAAGAACACCGGGGAGCTGTTTTTT. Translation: CASKLSGTGGDKNTGELFF.

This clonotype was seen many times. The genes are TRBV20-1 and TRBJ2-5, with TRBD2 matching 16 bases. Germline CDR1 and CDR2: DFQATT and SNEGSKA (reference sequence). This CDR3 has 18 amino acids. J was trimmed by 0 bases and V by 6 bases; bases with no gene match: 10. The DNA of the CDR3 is TGCAGTGCGGCCGGGACTAGCGGGGGGGAGCTGTACCAAGAGACCCAGTACTTC. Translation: CSAAGTSGGELYQETQYF.

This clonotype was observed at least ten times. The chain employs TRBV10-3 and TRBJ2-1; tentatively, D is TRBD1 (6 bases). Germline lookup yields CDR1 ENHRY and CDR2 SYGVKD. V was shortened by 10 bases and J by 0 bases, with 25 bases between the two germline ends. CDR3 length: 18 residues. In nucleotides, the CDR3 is TGTGCCAAACCTAGCCGGGACACACTGGACAGCTCCTACAATGAGCAGTTCTTC. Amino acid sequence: CAKPSRDTLDSSYNEQFF.

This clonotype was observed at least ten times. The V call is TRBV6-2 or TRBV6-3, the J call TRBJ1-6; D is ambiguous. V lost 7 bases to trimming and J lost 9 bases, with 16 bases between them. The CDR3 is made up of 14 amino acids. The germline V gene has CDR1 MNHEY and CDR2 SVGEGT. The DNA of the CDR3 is TGTGCCAGCAACCGGGATCCCCCTTCTTCACCCCTCCACTTT. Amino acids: CASNRDPPSSPLHF.

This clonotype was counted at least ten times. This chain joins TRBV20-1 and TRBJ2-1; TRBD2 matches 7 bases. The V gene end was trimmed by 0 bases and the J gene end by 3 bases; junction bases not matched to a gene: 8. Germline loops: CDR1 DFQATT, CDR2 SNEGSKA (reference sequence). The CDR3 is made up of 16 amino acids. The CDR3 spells CSARDEAGLLYNEQFF. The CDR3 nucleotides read TGCAGTGCTAGAGATGAAGCGGGACTTCTCTACAATGAGCAGTTCTTC.

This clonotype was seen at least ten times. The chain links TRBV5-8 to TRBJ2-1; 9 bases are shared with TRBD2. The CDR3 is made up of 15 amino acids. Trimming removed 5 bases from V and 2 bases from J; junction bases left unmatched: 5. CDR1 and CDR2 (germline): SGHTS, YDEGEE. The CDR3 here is CASRLIAGAYNEQFF. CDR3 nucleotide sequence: TGTGCCAGCAGGTTGATAGCGGGAGCCTACAATGAGCAGTTCTTC.

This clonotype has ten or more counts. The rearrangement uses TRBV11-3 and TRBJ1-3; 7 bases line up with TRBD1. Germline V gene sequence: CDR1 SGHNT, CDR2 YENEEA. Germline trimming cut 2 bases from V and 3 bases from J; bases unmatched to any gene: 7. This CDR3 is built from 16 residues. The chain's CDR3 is CASSLTDRESGNTIYF. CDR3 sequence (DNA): TGTGCCAGCAGCTTAACCGACAGGGAAAGTGGAAACACCATATATTTT.

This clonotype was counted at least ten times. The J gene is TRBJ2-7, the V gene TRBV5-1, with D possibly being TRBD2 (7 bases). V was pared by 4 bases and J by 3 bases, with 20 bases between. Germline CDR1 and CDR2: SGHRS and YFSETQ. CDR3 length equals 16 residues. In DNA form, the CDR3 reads TGCGCCAGCAGCGGGGGGGACACTAGCTCCGGCTACGAGCAGTACTTC. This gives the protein CASSGGDTSSGYEQYF.

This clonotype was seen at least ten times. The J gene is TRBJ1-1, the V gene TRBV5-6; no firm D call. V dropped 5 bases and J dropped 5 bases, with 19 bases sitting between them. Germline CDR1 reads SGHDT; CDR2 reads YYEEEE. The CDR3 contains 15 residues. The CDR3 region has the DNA TGTGCCAGCAGAAAAATTCGGGTGGAGTTGACTGAAGCTTTCTTT. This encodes CASRKIRVELTEAFF.

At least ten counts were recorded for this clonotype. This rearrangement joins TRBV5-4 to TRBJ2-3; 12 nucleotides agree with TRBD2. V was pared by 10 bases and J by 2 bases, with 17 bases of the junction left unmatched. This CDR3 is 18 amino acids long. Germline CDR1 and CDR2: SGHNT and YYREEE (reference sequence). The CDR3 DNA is TGTGCCGGTAGGACTAGCGGGGCTCTCCGGGGGACCACAGATACGCAGTATTTT. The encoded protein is CAGRTSGALRGTTDTQYF.

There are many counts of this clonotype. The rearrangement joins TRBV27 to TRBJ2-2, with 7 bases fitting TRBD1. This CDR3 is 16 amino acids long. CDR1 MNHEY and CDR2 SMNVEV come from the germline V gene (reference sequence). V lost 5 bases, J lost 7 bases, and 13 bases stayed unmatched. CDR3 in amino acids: CASSLQGSVGFGELFF. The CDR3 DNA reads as TGTGCCAGCAGTCTACAGGGGAGTGTCGGGTTCGGGGAGCTGTTTTTT.

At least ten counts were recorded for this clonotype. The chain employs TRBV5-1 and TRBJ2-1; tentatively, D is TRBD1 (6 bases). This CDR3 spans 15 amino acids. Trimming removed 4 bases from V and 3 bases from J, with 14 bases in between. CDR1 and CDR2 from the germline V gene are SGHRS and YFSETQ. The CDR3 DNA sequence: TGCGCCAGCAGCGAGGACAGTCCCTTCTACAATGAGCAGTTCTTC. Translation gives CASSEDSPFYNEQFF.

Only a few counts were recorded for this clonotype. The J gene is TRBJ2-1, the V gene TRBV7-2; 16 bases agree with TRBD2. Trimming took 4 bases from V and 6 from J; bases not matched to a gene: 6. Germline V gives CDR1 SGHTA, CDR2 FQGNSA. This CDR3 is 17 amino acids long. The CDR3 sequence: CASSYPGLAGGSNEQFF. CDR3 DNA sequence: TGTGCCAGCAGCTACCCGGGACTAGCGGGAGGGAGCAATGAGCAGTTCTTC. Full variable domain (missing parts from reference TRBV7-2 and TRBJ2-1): GAGVSQSPSNKVTEKGKDVELRCDPISGHTALYWYRQSLGQGLEFLIYFQGNSAPDKSGLPSDRFSAERTGGSVSTLTIQRTQQEDSAVYLCASSYPGLAGGSNEQFFGPGTRLTVL.

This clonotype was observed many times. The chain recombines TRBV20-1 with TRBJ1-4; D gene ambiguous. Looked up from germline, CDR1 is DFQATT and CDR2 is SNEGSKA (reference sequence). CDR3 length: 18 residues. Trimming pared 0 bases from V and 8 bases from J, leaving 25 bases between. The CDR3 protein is CSAREGFPGDLMGEKLFF. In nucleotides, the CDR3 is TGCAGTGCTAGAGAGGGGTTTCCGGGAGACCTCATGGGGGAAAAACTGTTTTTT.

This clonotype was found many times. This chain's CDR3 is CASSWGTGVDYGYTF. The CDR3 region has the DNA TGCGCCAGCAGCTGGGGAACAGGGGTAGACTATGGCTACACCTTC. The chain uses TRBV5-1 and TRBJ1-2; TRBD1 agrees at 7 bases. The CDR3 is made up of 15 amino acids. The V gene end was trimmed by 3 bases and the J gene end by 3 bases; junction bases not matched to a gene: 8. Looked up from germline, CDR1 is SGHRS and CDR2 is YFSETQ.